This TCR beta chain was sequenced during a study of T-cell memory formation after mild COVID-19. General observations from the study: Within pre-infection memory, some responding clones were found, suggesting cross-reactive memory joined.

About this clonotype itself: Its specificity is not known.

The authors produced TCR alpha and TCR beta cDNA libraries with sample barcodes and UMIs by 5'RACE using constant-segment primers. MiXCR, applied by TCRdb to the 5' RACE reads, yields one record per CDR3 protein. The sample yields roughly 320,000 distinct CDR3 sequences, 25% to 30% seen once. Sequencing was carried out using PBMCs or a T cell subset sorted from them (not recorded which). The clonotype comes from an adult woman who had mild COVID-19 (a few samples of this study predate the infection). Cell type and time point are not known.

The CDR3 loop is CSAREEGKVLYEQYF. The CDR3 nucleotides read TGCAGTGCTAGGGAAGAGGGGAAGGTCCTCTACGAGCAGTACTTC. The V gene is TRBV20-1, the J gene TRBJ2-7; D tentatively fits TRBD1 or TRBD2 (5 bases each). V was cut by 3 bases and J by 3 bases, with 18 bases left in between. Germline CDR1 and CDR2: DFQATT and SNEGSKA (reference sequence). This CDR3 comprises 15 residues.